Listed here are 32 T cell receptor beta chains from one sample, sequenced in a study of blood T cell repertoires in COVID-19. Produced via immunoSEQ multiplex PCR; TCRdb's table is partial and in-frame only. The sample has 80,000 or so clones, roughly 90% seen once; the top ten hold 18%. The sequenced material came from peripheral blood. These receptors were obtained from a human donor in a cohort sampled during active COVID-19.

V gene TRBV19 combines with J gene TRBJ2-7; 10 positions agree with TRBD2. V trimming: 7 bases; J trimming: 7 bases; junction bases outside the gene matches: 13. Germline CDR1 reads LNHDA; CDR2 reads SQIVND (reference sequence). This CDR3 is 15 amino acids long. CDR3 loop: CASNPRAGGPGEQYF. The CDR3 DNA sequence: TGTGCCAGTAACCCGAGAGCGGGAGGGCCTGGAGAGCAGTACTTC.

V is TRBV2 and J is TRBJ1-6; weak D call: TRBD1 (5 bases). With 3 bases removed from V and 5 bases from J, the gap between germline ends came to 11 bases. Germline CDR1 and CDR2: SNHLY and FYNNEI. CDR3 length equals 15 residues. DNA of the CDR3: TGTGCCAGCAGTGAGGGCAGGGAAAATAATTCACCCCTCCACTTT. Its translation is CASSEGRENNSPLHF.

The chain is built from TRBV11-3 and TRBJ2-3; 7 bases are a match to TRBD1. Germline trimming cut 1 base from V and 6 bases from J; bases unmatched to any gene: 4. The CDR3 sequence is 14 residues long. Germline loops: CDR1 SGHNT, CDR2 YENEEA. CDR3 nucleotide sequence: TGTGCCAGCAGCTTAGGAGAGGGGGCGGATACGCAGTATTTT. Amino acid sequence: CASSLGEGADTQYF.

The CDR3 DNA is TGTGCCAGCAGCCCATCGCGGGGGGGCCTGGGGACAGATACGCAGTATTTT. It is translated as CASSPSRGGLGTDTQYF. The genes are TRBV7-3 and TRBJ2-3; 9 bases line up with TRBD2. CDR1 SGHTA and CDR2 FQGTGA come from the germline V gene. The J segment lost 3 bases and the V segment lost 5 bases, leaving 12 bases of the junction unmatched. This CDR3 has 17 amino acids.

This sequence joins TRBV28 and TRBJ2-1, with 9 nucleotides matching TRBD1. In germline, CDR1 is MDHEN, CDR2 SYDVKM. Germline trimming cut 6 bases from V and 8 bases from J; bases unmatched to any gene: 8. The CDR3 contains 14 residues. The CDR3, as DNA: TGTGCCAGCAGCCGGGGGGACAGGGCCTATGAGCAGTTCTTC. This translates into CASSRGDRAYEQFF.

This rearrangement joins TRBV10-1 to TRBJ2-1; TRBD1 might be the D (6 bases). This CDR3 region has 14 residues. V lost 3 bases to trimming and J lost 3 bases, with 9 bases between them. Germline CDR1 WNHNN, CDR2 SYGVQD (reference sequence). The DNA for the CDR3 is TGCGCCAGCAGTGAATCCAGGGGCTACAATGAGCAGTTCTTC. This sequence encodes CASSESRGYNEQFF.

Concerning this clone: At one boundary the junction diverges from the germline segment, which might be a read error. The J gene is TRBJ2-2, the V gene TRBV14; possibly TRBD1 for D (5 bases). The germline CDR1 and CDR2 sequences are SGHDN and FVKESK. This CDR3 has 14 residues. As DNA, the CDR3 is TGTGCCAGCAGCCTAAACAGGAACACCGAGGAGCTGTTTTTT. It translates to CASSLNRNTEELFF.

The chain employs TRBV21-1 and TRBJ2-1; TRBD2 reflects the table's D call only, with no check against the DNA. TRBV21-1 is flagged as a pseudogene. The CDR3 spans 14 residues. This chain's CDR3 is CASSKEGGQNEQFF. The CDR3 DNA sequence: TGTGCCAGCAGCAAGGAGGGGGGGCAGAATGAGCAGTTCTTC.

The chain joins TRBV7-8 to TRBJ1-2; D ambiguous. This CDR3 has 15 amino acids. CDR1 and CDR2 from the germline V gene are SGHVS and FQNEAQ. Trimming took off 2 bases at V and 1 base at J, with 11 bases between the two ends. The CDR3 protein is CASSLSTRFNYGYTF. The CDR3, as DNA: TGTGCCAGCAGCTTAAGTACCAGGTTTAACTATGGCTACACCTTC.

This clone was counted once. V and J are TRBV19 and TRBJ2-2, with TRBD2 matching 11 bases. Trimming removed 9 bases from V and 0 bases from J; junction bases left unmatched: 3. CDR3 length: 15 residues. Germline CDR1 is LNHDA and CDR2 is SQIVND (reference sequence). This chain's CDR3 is CASRLAGPNTGELFF. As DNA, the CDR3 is TGTGCCAGCCGACTAGCGGGGCCGAACACCGGGGAGCTGTTTTTT.

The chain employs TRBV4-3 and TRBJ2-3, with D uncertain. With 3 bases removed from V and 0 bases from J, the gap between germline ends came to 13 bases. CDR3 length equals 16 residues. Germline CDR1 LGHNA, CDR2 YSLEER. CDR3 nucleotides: TGCGCCAGCAGCCAGCGTAACAGTGAAAGCACAGATACGCAGTATTTT. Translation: CASSQRNSESTDTQYF.

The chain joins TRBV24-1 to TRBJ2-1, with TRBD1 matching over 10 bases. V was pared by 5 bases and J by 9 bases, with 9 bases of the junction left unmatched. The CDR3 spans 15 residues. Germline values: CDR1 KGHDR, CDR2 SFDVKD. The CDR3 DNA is TGTGCCACCAGTGGGTCCCGGGACAGGGGTTCTGAGCAGTTCTTC. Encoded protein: CATSGSRDRGSEQFF.

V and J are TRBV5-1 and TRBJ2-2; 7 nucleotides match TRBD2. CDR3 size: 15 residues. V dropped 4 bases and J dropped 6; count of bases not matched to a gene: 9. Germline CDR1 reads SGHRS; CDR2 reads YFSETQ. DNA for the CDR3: TGCGCCAGCAGCCTCTCTTCCCTAGCGGCCGGGGAGCTGTTTTTT. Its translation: CASSLSSLAAGELFF. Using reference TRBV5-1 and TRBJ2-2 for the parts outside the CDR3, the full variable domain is KAGVTQTPRYLIKTRGQQVTLSCSPISGHRSVSWYQQTPGQGLQFLFEYFSETQRNKGNFPGRFSGRQFSNSRSEMNVSTLELGDSALYLCASSLSSLAAGELFFGEGSRLTVL.

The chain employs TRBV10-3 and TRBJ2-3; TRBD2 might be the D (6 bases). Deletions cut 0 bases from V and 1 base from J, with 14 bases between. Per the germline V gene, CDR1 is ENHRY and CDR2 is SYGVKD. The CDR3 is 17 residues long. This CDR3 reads CAISESRTGEGTDTQYF. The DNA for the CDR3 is TGTGCCATCAGTGAGTCCCGCACGGGGGAGGGCACAGATACGCAGTATTTT.

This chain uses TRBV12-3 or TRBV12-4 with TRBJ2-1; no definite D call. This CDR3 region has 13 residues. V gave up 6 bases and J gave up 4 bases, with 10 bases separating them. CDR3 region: CASSLTVYNEQFF. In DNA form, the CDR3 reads TGTGCCAGCAGCTTGACTGTATACAATGAGCAGTTCTTC.

CDR3 protein: CASSLATGGTAQYF. CDR3 nucleotide sequence: TGTGCCAGCAGCTTAGCGACAGGGGGTACTGCCCAGTACTTC. The V gene is TRBV7-8, the J gene TRBJ2-5, with TRBD1 matching 9 bases. J gave up 9 bases and V 0 bases, and 5 bases lay outside the gene matches. From germline, CDR1 is SGHVS and CDR2 FQNEAQ. This CDR3 spans 14 amino acids.

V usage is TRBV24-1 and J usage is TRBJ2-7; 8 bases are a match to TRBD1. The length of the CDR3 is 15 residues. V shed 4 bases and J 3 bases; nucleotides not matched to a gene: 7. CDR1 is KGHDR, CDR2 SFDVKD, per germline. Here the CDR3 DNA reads TGTGCCACCAGTGAAAGGACAGGGCGGAACTACGAGCAGTACTTC. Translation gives CATSERTGRNYEQYF.

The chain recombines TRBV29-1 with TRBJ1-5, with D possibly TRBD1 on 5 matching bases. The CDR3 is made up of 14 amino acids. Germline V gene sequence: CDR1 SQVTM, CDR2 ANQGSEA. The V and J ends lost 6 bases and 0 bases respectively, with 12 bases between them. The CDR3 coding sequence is TGCAGCGTCCAAGGGGCTTATAGCAATCAGCCCCAGCATTTT. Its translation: CSVQGAYSNQPQHF.

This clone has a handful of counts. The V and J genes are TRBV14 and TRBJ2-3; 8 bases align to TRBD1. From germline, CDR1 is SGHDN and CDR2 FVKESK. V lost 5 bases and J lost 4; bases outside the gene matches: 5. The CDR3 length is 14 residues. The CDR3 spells CASSRRGQADTQYF. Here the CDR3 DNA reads TGTGCCAGCAGCAGAAGGGGACAGGCAGATACGCAGTATTTT.

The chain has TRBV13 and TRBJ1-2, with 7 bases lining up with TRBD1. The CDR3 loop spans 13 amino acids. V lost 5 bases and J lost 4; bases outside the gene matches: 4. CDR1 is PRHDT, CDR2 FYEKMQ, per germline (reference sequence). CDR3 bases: TGTGCCAGCAGCCCGACAGGGACCTATGGCTACACCTTC. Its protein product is CASSPTGTYGYTF.

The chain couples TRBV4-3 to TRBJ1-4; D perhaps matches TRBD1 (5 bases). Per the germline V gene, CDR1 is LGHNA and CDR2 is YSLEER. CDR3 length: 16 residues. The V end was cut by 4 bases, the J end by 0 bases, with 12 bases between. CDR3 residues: CASSPEPGATNEKLFF. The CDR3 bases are TGCGCCAGCAGCCCAGAACCGGGGGCAACTAATGAAAAACTGTTTTTT.

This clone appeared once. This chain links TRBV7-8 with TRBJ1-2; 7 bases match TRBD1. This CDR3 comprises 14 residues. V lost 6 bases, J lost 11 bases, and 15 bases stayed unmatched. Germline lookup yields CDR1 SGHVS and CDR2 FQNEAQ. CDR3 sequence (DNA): TGTGCCAGCAGTCCAGAGGTGAAGGGGGCGCGGTACACCTTC. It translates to CASSPEVKGARYTF.

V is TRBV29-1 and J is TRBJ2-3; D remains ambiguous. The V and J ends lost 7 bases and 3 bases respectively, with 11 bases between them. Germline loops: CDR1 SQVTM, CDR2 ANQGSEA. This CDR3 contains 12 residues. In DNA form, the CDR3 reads TGCAGCGCCGGTGGTCGGACAGATACGCAGTATTTT. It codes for CSAGGRTDTQYF.

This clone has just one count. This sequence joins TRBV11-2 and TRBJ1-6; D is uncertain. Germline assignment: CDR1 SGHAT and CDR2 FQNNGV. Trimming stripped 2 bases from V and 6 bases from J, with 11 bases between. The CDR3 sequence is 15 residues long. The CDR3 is CASSLTPGFNSPLHF. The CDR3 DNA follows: TGTGCCAGCAGCTTAACCCCGGGATTTAATTCACCCCTCCACTTT.

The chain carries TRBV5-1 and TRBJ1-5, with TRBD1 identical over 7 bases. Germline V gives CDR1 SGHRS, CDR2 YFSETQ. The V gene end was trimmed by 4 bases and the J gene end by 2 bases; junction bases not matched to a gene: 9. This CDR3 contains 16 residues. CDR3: CASSNDRVRGNQPQHF. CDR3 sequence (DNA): TGCGCCAGCAGCAACGACAGGGTGCGGGGCAATCAGCCCCAGCATTTT.

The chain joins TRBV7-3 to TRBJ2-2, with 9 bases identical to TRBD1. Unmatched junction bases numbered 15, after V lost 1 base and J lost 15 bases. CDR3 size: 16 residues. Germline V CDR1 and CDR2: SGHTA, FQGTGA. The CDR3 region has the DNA TGTGCCAGCAGCTTAATGGGACAGGGTAATACCGGTTTGGTGTTTTTT. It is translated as CASSLMGQGNTGLVFF. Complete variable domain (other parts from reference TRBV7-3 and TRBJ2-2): GAGVSQTPSNKVTEKGKYVELRCDPISGHTALYWYRQSLGQGPEFLIYFQGTGAADDSGLPNDRFFAVRPEGSVSTLKIQRTERGDSAVYLCASSLMGQGNTGLVFFGEGSRLTVL.

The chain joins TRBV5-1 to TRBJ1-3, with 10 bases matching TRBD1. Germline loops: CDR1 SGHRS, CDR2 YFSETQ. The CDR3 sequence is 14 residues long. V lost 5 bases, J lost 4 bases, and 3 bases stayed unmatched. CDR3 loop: CASRGTGDGNTIYF. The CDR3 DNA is TGCGCCAGCAGAGGGACAGGGGACGGAAACACCATATATTTT. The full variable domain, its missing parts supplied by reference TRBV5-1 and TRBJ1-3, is KAGVTQTPRYLIKTRGQQVTLSCSPISGHRSVSWYQQTPGQGLQFLFEYFSETQRNKGNFPGRFSGRQFSNSRSEMNVSTLELGDSALYLCASRGTGDGNTIYFGEGSWLTVV.

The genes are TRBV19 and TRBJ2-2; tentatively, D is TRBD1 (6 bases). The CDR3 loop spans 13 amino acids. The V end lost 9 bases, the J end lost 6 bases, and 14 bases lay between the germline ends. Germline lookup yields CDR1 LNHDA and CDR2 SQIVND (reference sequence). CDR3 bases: TGTGCCAGCCGACAGGTATCCCCCGGGGAGCTGTTTTTT. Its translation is CASRQVSPGELFF.

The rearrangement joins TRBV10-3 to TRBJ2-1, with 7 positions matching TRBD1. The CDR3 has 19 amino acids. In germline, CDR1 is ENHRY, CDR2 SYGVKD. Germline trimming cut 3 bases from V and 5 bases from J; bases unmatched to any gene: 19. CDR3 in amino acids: CAISDSGAWTGGMNNEQFF. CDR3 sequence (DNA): TGTGCCATCAGTGATAGTGGGGCGTGGACAGGCGGTATGAACAATGAGCAGTTCTTC.

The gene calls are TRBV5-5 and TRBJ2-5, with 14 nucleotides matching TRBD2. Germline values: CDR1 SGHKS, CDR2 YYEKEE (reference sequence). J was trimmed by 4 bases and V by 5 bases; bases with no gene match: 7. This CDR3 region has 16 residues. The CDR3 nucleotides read TGTGCCAGCAGTAAGACTAGCGGGGGGGCCGGAGAGACCCAGTACTTC. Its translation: CASSKTSGGAGETQYF.

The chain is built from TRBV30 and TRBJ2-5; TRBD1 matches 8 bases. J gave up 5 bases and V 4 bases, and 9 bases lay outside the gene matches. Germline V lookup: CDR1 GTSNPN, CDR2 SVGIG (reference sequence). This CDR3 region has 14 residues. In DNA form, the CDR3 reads TGTGCCTGGACTAGGACAGGGTCGCAGGAGACCCAGTACTTC. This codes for CAWTRTGSQETQYF.

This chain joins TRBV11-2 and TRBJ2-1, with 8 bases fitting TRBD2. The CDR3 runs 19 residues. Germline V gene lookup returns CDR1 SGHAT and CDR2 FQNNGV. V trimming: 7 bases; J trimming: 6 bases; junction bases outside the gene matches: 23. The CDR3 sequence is CASTARGSVAGSIGNEQFF. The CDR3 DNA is TGTGCCAGCACCGCACGGGGGTCGGTAGCGGGATCTATAGGCAATGAGCAGTTCTTC.